The 4 T cell receptor beta chains below come from one sample, sequenced in a study of shared clonotypes between healthy human individuals. CD45RO-negative cells were positively selected for CCR7, leaving out terminally differentiated effector memory CD45RA+ cells. Measured with immunoSEQ multiplex PCR; TCRdb has only the in-frame clones, and not every one. The table includes around 2,000,000 clones, about 95% detected once. The sample comprised naive CD8+ T cells sorted from blood. These receptors came from a man younger than 35 in good health.

About this clone itself: Other nucleotide sequences from this sample produce the same CDR3. The rearrangement uses TRBV13 and TRBJ2-1, with D possibly TRBD1 on 5 matching bases. Per germline, CDR1 PRHDT and CDR2 FYEKMQ (reference sequence). CDR3 length: 15 amino acids. Trimming removed 5 bases at V and 1 base at J, with 12 bases between. The chain's CDR3 is CASSPKGPSYNEQFF. The CDR3 coding sequence is TGTGCCAGCAGCCCCAAGGGGCCGTCCTACAATGAGCAGTTCTTC.

This clone was observed a handful of times. The CDR3 DNA sequence: TGTGCCAGCAGCCAAGATCGGACGGATAACTATGGCTACACCTTC. Its protein is CASSQDRTDNYGYTF. V and J are TRBV4-2 and TRBJ1-2; D is ambiguous. V shed 0 bases and J shed 1 base, with 9 bases lying between them. CDR3 length equals 15 residues. CDR1 is LGHNA, CDR2 YNFKEQ, per germline.

The chain combines TRBV5-6 with TRBJ2-7, with TRBD1 as a possible D gene (7 bases). The CDR3 consists of 18 residues. Per the germline V gene, CDR1 is SGHDT and CDR2 is YYEEEE. Trimming shortened V by 1 base and J by 3 bases, and 23 bases separated the two germline ends. The CDR3 DNA reads TGTGCCAGCAGCTTGTCGGACAGGTCATATCCGGGGGACTACGAGCAGTACTTC. This encodes CASSLSDRSYPGDYEQYF.

The chain couples TRBV27 to TRBJ1-2; 7 nucleotides agree with TRBD1. CDR1 and CDR2 from the germline V gene are MNHEY and SMNVEV (reference sequence). V gave up 3 bases and J gave up 5 bases; unmatched junction bases: 12. The CDR3 loop spans 16 amino acids. In DNA form, the CDR3 reads TGTGCCAGCAGTTTCATATCCCACAGGGGTCAATATGGCTACACCTTC. It yields the protein CASSFISHRGQYGYTF.